Below, one TCR beta chain is given with its context. This clonotype was seen repeatedly, ten times or more. It has no known antigen specificity. Base-call qualities are not available, and no considerably larger clone is one nucleotide away. The germline V gene provides CDR1 SGHDT and CDR2 YYEEEE. The germline ends are 14 bases apart after V is trimmed by 4 bases and J by 6 bases. The CDR3 holds 15 amino acids from the cysteine to the phenylalanine. The DNA shown is the 45-base CDR3, in frame from base 1. For repertoire sequencing, the TCR beta CDR3 regions were amplified from RNA transcripts. The first round of RT-PCR was done with HTBI primers and the Qiagen OneStep RT-PCR kit, and was followed by a second round of multiplex PCR, then size selection and purification. Libraries were sequenced paired-end with 100 bp reads on an Illumina HiSeq2000. The authors processed their data as follows. Reads were processed with SOAPnuke, discarding reads with adapters, uncalled bases, mean Phred below 15, or no exact constant-primer or identifier match. COPE v1.2.5 was used to merge high-quality paired reads. Each unique nucleotide sequence was defined as a clonotype, and clonotypes were aligned to IMGT TRB V, D and J references with MiTCR v1.1. Analysis was restricted to V-J combinations with a frequency above 0.0001, which covered just over 98% of repertoires. For each V-J combination, a TCR clonal expansion and chaos score was defined as F50 clonal expansion divided by the chaos observed in the TCRdist matrix. Welch's t-statistics and random forest were used to reduce features to about a dozen V-J combinations, which were fed into a naive Bayes classifier. The Morisita-Horn index was used to measure how similar the thyroid and blood repertoires were. TCRdb reprocessed the public reads (quality trimming at Q25 with fastp, clone calling with MiXCR) and kept in-frame beta chains. Every entry covers one CDR3 protein and lists the most common genes and DNA from its rows. V and J calls and clone size were set by TCRdb, not the authors. A total of a few hundred thousand distinct CDR3 sequences appear in this sample, 35% to 45% of them only once. The ten largest clonotypes hold about 4.2% of the sample.

The hyperthyroidism patients were 18 to 65 years old and newly diagnosed, with a disease duration of less than 2 months. Patients with other autoimmune diseases, uncontrolled infections, pregnancy or lactation were excluded from the study. Diagnosis was based on clinical symptoms, serum thyroxine, TRAb, thyroid ultrasound and orbital computed tomography. Total RNA was extracted with Trizol reagent and quality-checked on an Agilent 2100 Bioanalyzer. The data were taken from a study of Graves' ophthalmopathy and Graves' hyperthyroidism (dated by TCRdb to the late 2010s). Regarding the research as a whole: Stable hyperthyroidism was defined as no progression to ophthalmopathy within 18 months of follow-up. In about 6 hyperthyroidism patients, the T-cell repertoire of thyroid tissue was compared with the T-cell repertoire of blood. To tell Graves' ophthalmopathy apart from Graves' hyperthyroidism, and to predict which patients would progress to ophthalmopathy, the study relied on TCR beta repertoire signatures. To explore V-J signatures that distinguish ophthalmopathy from hyperthyroidism, a discovery set of 100 patients was enrolled, made up of over 40 with ophthalmopathy and around 60 with stable hyperthyroidism. In total, some 130 blood samples were TCR-sequenced: fewer than 50 ophthalmopathy, under 80 hyperthyroidism and approximately 17 hyperthyroidism-to-ophthalmopathy patients. After sampling, hyperthyroidism patients received methimazole starting at 30 mg daily, and ophthalmopathy patients received high-dose intravenous methylprednisolone. An independent validation cohort comprised 18 hyperthyroidism patients and over 15 patients who later progressed from hyperthyroidism to ophthalmopathy. What the authors observed across the whole study: Most expanded thyroid clonotypes with a frequency above 0.001 also appeared in blood, which suggests that blood repertoires may reflect the immune response in the thyroid. The 13-signature model separated ophthalmopathy from stable hyperthyroidism with roughly 89% sensitivity and approximately 83% specificity in cross-validation, and 80%/75% in the test set. In validation, the model predicted ophthalmopathy progression with 55% to 71% sensitivity and roughly 72% specificity; fewer than 15 predicted patients were CT-confirmed with GO in a median of around 6 months. Sample size was not predetermined statistically, and investigators were not blinded to group allocation.

The specimen sequenced was peripheral blood or thyroid tissue (not recorded which). The receptor's source is an adult man with Graves' hyperthyroidism. Recombination joined TRBV5-6 with TRBJ1-6; D gene: possibly TRBD1, on 6 matching bases. The CDR3 here reads CASSPLDSRNSPLHF. The DNA sequence reads TGTGCCAGCAGCCCCCTGGACAGTCGTAATTCACCCCTCCACTTT.